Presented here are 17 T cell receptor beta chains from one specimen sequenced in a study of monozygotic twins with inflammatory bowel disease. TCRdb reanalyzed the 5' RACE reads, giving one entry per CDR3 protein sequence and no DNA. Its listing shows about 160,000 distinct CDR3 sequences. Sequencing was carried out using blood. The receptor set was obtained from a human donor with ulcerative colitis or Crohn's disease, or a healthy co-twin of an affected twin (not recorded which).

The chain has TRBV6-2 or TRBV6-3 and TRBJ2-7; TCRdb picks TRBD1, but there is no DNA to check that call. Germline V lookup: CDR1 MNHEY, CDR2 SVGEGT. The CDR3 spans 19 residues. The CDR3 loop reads CASSYPVPGQGSPSYEQYF.

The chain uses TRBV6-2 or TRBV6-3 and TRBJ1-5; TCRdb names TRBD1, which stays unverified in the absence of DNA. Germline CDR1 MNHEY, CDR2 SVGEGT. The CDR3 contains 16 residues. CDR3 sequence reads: CASSYRGRGTNQPQHF.

The CDR3 region is CSVGIRGELFF. The chain couples TRBV29-1 to TRBJ2-2. Germline V CDR1 and CDR2: SQVTM, ANQGSEA. This CDR3 has 11 amino acids.

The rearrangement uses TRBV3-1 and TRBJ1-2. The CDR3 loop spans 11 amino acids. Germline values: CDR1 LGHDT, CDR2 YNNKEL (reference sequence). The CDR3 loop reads CASSHSSGYTF.

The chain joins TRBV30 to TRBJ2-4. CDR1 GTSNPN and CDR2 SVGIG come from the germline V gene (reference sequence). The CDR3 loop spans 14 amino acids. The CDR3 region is CAWRTGLAKNIQYF.

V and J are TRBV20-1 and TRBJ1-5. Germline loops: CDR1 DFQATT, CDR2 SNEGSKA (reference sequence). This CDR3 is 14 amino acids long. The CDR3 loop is CSARDLQSSQPQHF.

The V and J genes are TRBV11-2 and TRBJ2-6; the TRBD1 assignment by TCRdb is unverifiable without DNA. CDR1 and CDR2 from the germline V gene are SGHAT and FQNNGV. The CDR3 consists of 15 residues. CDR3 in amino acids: CASSRTGAGANVLTF.

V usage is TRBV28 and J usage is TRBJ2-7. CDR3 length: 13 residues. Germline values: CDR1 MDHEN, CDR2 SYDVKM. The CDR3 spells CASITYGDYEQYF.

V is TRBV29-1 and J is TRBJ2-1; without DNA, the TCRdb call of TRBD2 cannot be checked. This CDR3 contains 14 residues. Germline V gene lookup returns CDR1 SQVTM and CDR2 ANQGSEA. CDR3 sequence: CSVELAGGDNEQFF.

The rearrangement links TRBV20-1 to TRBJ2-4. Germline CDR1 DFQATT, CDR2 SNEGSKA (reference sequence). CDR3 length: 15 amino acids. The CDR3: CSASPLGLAKNIQYF.

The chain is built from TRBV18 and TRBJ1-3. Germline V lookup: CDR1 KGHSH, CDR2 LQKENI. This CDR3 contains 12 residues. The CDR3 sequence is CASSPNGDTIYF.

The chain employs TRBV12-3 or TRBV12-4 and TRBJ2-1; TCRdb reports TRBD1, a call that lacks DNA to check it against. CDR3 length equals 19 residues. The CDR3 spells CASSLGVSLRAGPGNEQFF.

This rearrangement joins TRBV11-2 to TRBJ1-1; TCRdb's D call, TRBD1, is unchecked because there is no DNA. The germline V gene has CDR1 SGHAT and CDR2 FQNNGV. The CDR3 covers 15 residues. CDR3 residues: CASSLADRVGTEAFF.

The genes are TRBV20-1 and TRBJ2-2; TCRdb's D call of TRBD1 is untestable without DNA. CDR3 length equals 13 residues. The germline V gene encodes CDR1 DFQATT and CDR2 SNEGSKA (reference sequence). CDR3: CSAAGDNTGELFF.

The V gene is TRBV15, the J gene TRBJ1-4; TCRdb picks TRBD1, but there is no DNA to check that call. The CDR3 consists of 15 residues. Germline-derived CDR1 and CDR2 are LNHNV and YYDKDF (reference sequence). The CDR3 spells CATSSPRGLIEKLFF.

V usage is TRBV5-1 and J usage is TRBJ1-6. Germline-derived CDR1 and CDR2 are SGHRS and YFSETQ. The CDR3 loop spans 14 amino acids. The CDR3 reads CASSMEGYYSPLHF.

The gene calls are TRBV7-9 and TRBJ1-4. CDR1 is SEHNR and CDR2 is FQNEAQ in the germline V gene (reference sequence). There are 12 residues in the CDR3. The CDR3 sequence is CASSLNPEKLFF.